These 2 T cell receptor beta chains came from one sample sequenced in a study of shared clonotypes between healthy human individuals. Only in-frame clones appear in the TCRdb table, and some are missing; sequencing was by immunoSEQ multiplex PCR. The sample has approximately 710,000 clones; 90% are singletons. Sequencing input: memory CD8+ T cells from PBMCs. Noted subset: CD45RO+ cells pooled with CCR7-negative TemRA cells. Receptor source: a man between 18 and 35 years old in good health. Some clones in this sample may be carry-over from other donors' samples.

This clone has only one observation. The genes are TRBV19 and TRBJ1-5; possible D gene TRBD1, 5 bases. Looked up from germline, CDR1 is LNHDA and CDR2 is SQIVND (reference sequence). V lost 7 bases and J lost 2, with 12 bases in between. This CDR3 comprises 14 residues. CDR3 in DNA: TGTGCCAGTACTTGGGGGGGTGGCAATCAGCCCCAGCATTTT. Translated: CASTWGGGNQPQHF.

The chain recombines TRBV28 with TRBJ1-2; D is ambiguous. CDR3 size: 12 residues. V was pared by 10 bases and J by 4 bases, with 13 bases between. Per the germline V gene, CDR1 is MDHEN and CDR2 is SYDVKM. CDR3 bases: TGTGCCATCGAGAAGGGCAGCTATGGCTACACCTTC. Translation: CAIEKGSYGYTF.